The clone carrying this T cell receptor beta chain came up many times. TCRdb ran MiXCR on the RT-PCR reads and lists one entry per CDR3 protein. This table holds about 680,000 distinct CDR3 sequences, 13% to 15% found once. The length of the CDR3 is 12 residues. The V gene's germline CDR1 is DFQATT and CDR2 SNEGSKA (reference sequence). Between the trimmed V and J ends, which lost 6 bases and 0 bases, there was a span of 9 bases. The J gene is TRBJ2-7, the V gene TRBV20-1; D is uncertain. The source is a female donor in good health, serving as a healthy control. Sequencing was done on a sample of memory CD4+ T cells from blood. The CDR3 sequence is CSARSDSYEQYF. The CDR3, as DNA: TGCAGTGCCCGATCGGACTCCTACGAGCAGTACTTC.